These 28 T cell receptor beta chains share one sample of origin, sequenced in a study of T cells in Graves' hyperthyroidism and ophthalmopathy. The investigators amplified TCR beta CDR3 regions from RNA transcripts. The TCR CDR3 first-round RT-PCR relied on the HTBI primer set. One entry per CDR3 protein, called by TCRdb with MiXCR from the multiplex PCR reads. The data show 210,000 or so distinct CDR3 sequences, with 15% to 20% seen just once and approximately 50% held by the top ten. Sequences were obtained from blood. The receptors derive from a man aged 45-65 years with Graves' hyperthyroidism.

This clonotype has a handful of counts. The CDR3 nucleotides are TGTGCCAGCAGTTACACGACTAGCGGGAGAGAGACCCAGTACTTC. Protein sequence: CASSYTTSGRETQYF. The genes are TRBV6-5 and TRBJ2-5, with 12 bases that match TRBD2. Germline V lookup: CDR1 MNHEY, CDR2 SVGAGI. Unmatched junction bases numbered 2, after V lost 2 bases and J lost 4 bases. The CDR3 sequence is 15 residues long.

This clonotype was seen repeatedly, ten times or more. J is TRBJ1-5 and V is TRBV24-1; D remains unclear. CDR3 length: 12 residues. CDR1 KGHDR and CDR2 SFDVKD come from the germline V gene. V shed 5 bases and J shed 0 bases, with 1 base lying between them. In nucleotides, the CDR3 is TGTGCCACCAGTGCTAGCAATCAGCCCCAGCATTTT. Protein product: CATSASNQPQHF.

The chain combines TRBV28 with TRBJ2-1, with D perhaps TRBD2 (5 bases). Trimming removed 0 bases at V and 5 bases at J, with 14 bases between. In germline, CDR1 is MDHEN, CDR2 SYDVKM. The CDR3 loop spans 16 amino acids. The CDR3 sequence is CASSLWSGRNNNEQFF. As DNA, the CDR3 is TGTGCCAGCAGTTTATGGAGCGGAAGAAATAACAATGAGCAGTTCTTC.

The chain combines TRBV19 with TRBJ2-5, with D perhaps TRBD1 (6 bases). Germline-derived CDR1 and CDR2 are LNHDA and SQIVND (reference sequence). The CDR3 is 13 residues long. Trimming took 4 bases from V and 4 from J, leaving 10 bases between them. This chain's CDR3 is CASSKDSLETQYF. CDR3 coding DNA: TGTGCCAGTAGTAAGGACAGCCTAGAGACCCAGTACTTC.

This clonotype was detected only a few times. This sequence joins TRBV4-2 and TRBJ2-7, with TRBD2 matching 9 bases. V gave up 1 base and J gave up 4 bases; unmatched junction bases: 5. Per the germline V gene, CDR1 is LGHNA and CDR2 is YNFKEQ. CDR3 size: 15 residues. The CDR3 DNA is TGTGCCAGCAGCCAAGGTAGCGGGAGTTCTTACGAGCAGTACTTC. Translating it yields CASSQGSGSSYEQYF.

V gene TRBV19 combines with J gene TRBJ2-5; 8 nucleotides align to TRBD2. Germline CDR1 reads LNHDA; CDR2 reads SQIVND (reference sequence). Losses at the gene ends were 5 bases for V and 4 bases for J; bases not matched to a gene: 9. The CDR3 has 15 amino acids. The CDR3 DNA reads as TGTGCCAGTAGTTTCATGAGCGGGAGTGGAGAGACCCAGTACTTC. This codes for CASSFMSGSGETQYF.

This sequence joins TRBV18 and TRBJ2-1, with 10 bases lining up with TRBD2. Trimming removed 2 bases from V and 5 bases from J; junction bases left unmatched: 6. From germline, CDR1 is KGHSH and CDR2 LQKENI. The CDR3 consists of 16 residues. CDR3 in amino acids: CASSPGASGSNNEQFF. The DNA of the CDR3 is TGTGCCAGCTCACCAGGGGCTAGCGGGAGTAACAATGAGCAGTTCTTC.

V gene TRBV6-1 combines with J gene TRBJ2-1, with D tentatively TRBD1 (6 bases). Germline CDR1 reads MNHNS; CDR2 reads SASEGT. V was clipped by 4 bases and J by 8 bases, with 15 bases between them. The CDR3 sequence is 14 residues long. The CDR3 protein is CASSAYTGHYEQFF. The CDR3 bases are TGTGCCAGCAGTGCTTATACAGGGCACTATGAGCAGTTCTTC.

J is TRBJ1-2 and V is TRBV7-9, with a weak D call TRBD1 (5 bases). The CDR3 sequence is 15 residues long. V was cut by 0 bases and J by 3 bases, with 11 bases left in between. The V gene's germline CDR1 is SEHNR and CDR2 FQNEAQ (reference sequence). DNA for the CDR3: TGTGCCAGCAGCTTAGCGTCGGTGGGACACTATGGCTACACCTTC. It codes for CASSLASVGHYGYTF.

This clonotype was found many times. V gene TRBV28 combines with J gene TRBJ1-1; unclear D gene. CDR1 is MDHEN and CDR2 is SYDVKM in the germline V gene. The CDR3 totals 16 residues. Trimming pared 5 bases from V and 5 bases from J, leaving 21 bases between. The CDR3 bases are TGTGCCAGCAGTCCCCCTGCCAGACTCTTGAGTACTGAAGCTTTCTTT. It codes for CASSPPARLLSTEAFF.

The CDR3 loop reads CASSLAAGAYNEQFF. In nucleotides, the CDR3 is TGTGCCAGCAGCCTGGCGGCGGGGGCCTACAATGAGCAGTTCTTC. The genes are TRBV11-1 and TRBJ2-1; 7 bases match TRBD2. J gave up 2 bases and V 5 bases, and 6 bases lay outside the gene matches. CDR3 length: 15 amino acids. Germline V lookup: CDR1 SGHAT, CDR2 FQDESV (reference sequence).

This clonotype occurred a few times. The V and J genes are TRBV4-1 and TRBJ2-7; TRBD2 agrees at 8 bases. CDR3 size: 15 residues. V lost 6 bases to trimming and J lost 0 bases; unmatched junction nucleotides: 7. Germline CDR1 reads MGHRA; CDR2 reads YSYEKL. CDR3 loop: CASRLAGGPSYEQYF. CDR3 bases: TGCGCCAGCAGGTTGGCGGGAGGTCCCTCCTACGAGCAGTACTTC.

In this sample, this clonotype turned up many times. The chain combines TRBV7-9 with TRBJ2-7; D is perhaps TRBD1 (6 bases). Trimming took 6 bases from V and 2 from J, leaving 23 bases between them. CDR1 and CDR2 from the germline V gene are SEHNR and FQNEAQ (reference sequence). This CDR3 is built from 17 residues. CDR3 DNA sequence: TGTGCCAGCAGTTCCTACGACAGGTCGGGCGGTACCTACGAGCAGTACTTC. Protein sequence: CASSSYDRSGGTYEQYF. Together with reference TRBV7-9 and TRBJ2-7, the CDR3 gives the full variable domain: DTGVSQNPRHKITKRGQNVTFRCDPISEHNRLYWYRQTLGQGPEFLTYFQNEAQLEKSRLLSDRFSAERPKGSFSTLEIQRTEQGDSAMYLCASSSYDRSGGTYEQYFGPGTRLTVT.

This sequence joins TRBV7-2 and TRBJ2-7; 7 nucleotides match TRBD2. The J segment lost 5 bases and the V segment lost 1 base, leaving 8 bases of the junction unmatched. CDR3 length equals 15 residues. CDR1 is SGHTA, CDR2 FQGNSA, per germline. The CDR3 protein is CASSLVGRAMDEQYF. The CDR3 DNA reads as TGTGCCAGCAGCTTAGTTGGGAGGGCGATGGACGAGCAGTACTTC.

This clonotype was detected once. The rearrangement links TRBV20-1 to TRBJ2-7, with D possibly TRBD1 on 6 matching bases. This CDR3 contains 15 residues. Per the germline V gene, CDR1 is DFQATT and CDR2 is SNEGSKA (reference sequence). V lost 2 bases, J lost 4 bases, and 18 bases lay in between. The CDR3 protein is CSARTGQSGTYEQYF. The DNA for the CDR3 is TGCAGTGCTAGAACTGGACAGTCTGGAACGTACGAGCAGTACTTC.

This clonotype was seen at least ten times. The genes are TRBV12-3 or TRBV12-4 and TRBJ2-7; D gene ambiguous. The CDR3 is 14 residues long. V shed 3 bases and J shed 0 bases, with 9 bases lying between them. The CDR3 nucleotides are TGTGCCAGCAGTTTTGTTCCGAGCTCCTACGAGCAGTACTTC. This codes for CASSFVPSSYEQYF.

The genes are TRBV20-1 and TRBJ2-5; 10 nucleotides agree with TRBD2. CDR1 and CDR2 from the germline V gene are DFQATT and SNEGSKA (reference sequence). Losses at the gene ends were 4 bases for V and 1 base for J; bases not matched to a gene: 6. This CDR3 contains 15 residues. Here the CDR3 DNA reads TGCAGTGCTACCTCCGCTAGCGGGAGCCAAGAGACCCAGTACTTC. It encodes CSATSASGSQETQYF.

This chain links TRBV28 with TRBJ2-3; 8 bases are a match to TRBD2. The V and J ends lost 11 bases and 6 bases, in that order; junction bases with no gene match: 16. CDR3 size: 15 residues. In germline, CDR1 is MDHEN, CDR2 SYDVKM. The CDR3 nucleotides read TGTGCCGGAGGCGGTAGCGGGATGTCGGACGATACGCAGTATTTT. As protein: CAGGGSGMSDDTQYF.

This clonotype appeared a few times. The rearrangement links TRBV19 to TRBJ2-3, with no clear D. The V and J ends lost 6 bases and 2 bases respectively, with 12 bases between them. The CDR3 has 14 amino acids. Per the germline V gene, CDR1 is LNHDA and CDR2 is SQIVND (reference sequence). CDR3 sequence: CASSPLANTDTQYF. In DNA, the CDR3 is TGTGCCAGTAGCCCTCTCGCAAACACAGATACGCAGTATTTT.

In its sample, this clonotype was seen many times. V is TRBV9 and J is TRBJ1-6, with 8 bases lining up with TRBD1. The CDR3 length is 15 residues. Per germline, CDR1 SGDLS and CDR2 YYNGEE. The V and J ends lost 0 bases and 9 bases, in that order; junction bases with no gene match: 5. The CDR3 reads CASSVDGQGFSPLHF. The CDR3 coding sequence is TGTGCCAGCAGCGTAGACGGACAGGGTTTTTCACCCCTCCACTTT. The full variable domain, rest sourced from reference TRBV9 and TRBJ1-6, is DSGVTQTPKHLITATGQRVTLRCSPRSGDLSVYWYQQSLDQGLQFLIQYYNGEERAKGNILERFSAQQFPDLHSELNLSSLELGDSALYFCASSVDGQGFSPLHFGNGTRLTVT.

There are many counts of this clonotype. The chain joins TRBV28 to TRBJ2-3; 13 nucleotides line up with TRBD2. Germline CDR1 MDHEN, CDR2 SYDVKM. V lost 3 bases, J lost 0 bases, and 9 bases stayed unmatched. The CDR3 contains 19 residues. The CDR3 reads CASSFRGLAGKYSTDTQYF. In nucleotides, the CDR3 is TGTGCCAGCAGTTTCCGGGGACTAGCGGGAAAGTATAGCACAGATACGCAGTATTTT.

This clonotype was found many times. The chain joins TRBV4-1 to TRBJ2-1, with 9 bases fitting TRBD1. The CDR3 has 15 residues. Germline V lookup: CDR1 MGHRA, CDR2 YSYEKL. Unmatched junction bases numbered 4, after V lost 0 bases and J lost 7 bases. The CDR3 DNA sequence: TGCGCCAGCAGCCAAGATGGGACAGGGTTTAATGAGCAGTTCTTC. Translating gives CASSQDGTGFNEQFF.

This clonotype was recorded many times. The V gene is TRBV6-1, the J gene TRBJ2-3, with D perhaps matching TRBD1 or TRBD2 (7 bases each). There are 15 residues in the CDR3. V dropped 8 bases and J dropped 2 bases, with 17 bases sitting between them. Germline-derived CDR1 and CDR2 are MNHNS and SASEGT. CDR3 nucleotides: TGTGCCAGCGGGGCGACAGGGAGGGACACAGATACGCAGTATTTT. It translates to CASGATGRDTDTQYF.

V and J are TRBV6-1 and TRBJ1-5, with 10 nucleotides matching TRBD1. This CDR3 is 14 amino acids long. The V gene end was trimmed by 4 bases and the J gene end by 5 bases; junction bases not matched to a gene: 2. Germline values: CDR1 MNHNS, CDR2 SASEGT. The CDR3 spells CASSVDRGYQPQHF. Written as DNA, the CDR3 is TGTGCCAGCAGTGTGGACAGGGGGTATCAGCCCCAGCATTTT.

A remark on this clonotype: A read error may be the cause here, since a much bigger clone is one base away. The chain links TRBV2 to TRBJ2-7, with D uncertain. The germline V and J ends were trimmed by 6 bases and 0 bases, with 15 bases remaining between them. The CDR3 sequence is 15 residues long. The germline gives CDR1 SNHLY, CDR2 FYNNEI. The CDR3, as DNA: TGTGCCAGCAGCTGGTCACCGAGTAGCTCCTACGAGCAGTACTTC. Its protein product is CASSWSPSSSYEQYF.

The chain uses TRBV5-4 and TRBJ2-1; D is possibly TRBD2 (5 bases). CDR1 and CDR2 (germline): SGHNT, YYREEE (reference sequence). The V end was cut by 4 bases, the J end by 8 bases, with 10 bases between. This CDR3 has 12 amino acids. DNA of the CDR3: TGTGCCAGCAGCGGCGGGTCCTATGAGCAGTTCTTC. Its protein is CASSGGSYEQFF.

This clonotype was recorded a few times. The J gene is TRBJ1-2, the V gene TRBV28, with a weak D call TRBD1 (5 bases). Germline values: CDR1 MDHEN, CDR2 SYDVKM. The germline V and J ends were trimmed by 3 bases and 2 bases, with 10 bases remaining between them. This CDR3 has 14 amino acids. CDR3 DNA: TGTGCCAGCAGTTTCGGGGCCGAAAACTATGGCTACACCTTC. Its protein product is CASSFGAENYGYTF.

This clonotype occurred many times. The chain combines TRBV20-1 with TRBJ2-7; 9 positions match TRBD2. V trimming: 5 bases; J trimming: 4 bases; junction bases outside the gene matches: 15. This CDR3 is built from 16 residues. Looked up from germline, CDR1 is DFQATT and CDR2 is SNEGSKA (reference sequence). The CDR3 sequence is CSARSMREGRKYEQYF. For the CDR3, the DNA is TGCAGTGCTCGGTCAATGCGGGAGGGCCGGAAGTACGAGCAGTACTTC.